The sequence of this T cell receptor beta chain was determined in a study of blood T cell repertoires in COVID-19. Here immunoSEQ multiplex PCR was the method, and the copy in TCRdb shows in-frame clones only, minus some. This table has 250,000 or so clones, roughly 87% appearing once. The clonotype originates from a man younger than 45 who had recovered from COVID-19. The specimen sequenced was PBMCs or T cells enriched from blood (not recorded which).

Here the CDR3 reads CASSFGNTDTQYF. Written as DNA, the CDR3 is TGTGCCAGCAGCTTCGGGAACACAGATACGCAGTATTTT. The chain uses TRBV7-8 and TRBJ2-3, with D possibly being TRBD2 (5 bases). Germline lookup yields CDR1 SGHVS and CDR2 FQNEAQ. Trimming removed 3 bases from V and 2 bases from J, with 6 bases in between. There are 13 residues in the CDR3.